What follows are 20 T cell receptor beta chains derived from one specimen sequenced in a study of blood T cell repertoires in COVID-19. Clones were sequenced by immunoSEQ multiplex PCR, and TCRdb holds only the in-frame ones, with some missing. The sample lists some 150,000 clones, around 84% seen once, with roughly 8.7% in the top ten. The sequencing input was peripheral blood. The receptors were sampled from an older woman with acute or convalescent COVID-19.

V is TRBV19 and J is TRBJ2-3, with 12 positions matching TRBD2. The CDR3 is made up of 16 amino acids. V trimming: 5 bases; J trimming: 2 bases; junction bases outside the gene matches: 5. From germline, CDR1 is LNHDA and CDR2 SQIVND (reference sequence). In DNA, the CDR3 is TGTGCCAGTAGTGTTTCTAGCGGGGGGGCCACAGATACGCAGTATTTT. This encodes CASSVSSGGATDTQYF.

The CDR3 is CASSLRGQGLGGYTF. The CDR3 DNA sequence: TGTGCCAGCAGTCTCCGGGGACAGGGGCTGGGTGGCTACACCTTC. This chain links TRBV27 with TRBJ1-2; 10 bases are shared with TRBD1. The CDR3 runs to 15 residues. With V trimmed by 5 bases and J by 7 bases, 10 bases remained unmatched. Germline lookup yields CDR1 MNHEY and CDR2 SMNVEV (reference sequence).

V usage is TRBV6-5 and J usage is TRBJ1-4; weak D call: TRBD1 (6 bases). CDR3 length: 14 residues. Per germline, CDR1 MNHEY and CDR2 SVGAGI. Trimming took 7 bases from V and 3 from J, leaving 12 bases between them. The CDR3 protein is CASNRAAANEKLFF. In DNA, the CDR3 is TGTGCCAGCAACAGGGCGGCGGCTAATGAAAAACTGTTTTTT.

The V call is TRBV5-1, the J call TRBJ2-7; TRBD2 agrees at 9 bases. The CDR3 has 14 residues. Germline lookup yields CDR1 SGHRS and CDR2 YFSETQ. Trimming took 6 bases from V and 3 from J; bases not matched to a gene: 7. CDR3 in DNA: TGCGCCAGCACTCGGAATAGCGGGGGCTACGAGCAGTACTTC. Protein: CASTRNSGGYEQYF. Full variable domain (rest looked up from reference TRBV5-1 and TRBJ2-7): KAGVTQTPRYLIKTRGQQVTLSCSPISGHRSVSWYQQTPGQGLQFLFEYFSETQRNKGNFPGRFSGRQFSNSRSEMNVSTLELGDSALYLCASTRNSGGYEQYFGPGTRLTVT.

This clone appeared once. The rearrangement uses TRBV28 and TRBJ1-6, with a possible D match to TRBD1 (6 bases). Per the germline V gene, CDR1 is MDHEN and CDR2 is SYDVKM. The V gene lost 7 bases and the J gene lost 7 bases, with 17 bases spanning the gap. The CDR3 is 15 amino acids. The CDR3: CASISGGGGNSPLHF. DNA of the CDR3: TGTGCCAGCATAAGTGGCGGGGGCGGGAATTCACCCCTCCACTTT. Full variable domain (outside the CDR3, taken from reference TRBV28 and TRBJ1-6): DVKVTQSSRYLVKRTGEKVFLECVQDMDHENMFWYRQDPGLGLRLIYFSYDVKMKEKGDIPEGYSVSREKKERFSLILESASTNQTSMYLCASISGGGGNSPLHFGNGTRLTVT.

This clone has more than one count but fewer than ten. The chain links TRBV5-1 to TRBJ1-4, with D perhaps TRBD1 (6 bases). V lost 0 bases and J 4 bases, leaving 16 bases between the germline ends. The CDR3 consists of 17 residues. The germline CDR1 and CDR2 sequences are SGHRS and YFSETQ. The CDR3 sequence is CASSLEPLGQLNEKLFF. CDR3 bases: TGCGCCAGCAGCTTGGAACCACTCGGACAGCTTAATGAAAAACTGTTTTTT.

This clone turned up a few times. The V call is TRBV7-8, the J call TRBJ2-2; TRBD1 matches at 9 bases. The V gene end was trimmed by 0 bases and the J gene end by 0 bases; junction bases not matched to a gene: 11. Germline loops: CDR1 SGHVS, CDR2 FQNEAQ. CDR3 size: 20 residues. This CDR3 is CASSLATRSDRGTNTGELFF. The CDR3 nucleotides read TGTGCCAGCAGCTTAGCGACTCGCTCGGACAGGGGTACGAACACCGGGGAGCTGTTTTTT. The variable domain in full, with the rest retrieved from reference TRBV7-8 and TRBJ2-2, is GAGVSQSPRYKVAKRGQDVALRCDPISGHVSLFWYQQALGQGPEFLTYFQNEAQLDKSGLPSDRFFAERPEGSVSTLKIQRTQQEDSAVYLCASSLATRSDRGTNTGELFFGEGSRLTVL.

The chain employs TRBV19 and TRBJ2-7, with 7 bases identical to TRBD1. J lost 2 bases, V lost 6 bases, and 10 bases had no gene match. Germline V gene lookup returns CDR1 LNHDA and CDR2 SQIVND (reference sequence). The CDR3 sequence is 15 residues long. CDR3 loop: CASSQGGQSTYEQYF. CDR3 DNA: TGTGCCAGTAGCCAAGGGGGCCAGTCAACCTACGAGCAGTACTTC.

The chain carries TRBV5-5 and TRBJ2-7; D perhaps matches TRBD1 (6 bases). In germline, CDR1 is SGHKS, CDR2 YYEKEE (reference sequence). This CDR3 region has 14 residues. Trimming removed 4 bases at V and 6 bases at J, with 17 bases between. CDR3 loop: CASSPDRMAAEQYF. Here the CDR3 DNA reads TGTGCCAGCAGCCCCGACAGGATGGCCGCCGAGCAGTACTTC.

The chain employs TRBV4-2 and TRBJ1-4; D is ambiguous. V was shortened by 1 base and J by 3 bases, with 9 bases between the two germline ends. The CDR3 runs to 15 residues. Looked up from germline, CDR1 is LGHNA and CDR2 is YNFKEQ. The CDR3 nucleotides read TGTGCCAGCAGCCAAGTGTTCGGAGCTAATGAAAAACTGTTTTTT. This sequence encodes CASSQVFGANEKLFF.

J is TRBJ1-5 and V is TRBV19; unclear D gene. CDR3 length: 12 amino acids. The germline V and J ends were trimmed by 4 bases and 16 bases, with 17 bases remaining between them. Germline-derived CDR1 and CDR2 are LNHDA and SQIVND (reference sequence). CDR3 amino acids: CASSKDKLAPHF. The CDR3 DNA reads TGTGCCAGTAGTAAAGACAAGCTAGCGCCCCATTTT. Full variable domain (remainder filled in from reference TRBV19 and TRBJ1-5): DGGITQSPKYLFRKEGQNVTLSCEQNLNHDAMYWYRQDPGQGLRLIYYSQIVNDFQKGDIAEGYSVSREKKESFPLTVTSAQKNPTAFYLCASSKDKLAPHFGDGTRLSIL.

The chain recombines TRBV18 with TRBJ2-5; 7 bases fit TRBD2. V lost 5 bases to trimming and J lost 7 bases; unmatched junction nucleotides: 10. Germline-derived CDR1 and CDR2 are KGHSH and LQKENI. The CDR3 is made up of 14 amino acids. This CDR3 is CASSAQEGRGTQYF. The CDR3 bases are TGTGCCAGCTCAGCTCAAGAAGGGAGGGGGACCCAGTACTTC.

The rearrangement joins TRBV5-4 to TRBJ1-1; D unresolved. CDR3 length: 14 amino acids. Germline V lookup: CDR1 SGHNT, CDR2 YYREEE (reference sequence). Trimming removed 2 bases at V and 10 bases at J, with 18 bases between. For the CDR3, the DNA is TGTGCCAGCAGCTTAGGAACAGCCTTTCTCGGAGCTTTCTTT. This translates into CASSLGTAFLGAFF.

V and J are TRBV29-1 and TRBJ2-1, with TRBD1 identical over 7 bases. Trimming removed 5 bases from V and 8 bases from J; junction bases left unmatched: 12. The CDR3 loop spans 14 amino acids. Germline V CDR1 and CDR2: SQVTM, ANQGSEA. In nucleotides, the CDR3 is TGCAGCGTTAGAAACAGGGGATCAATGGATGAGCAGTTCTTC. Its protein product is CSVRNRGSMDEQFF.

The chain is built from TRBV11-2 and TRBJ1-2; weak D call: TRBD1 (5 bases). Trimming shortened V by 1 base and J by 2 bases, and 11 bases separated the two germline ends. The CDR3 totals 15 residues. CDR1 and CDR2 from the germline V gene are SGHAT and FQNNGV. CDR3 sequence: CASSLVGGVNYGYTF. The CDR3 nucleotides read TGTGCCAGCAGCTTAGTGGGGGGAGTCAACTATGGCTACACCTTC.

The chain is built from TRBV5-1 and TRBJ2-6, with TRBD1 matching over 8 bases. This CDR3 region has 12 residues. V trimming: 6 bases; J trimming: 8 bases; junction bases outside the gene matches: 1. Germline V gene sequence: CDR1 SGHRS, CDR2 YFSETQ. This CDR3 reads CASTGGPNVLTF. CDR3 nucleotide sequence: TGCGCCAGCACAGGGGGCCCCAACGTCCTGACTTTC.

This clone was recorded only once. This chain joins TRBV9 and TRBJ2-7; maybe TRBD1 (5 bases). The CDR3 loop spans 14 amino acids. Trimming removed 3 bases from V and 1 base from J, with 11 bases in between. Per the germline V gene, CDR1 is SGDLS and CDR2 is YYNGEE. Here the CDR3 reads CASSAQGSSYEQYF. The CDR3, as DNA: TGTGCCAGCAGCGCCCAGGGATCTTCCTACGAGCAGTACTTC.

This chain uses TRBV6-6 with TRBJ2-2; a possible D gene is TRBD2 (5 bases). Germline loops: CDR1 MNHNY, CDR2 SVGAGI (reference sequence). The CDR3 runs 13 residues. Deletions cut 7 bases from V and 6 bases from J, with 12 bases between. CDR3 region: CASIHPAAGELFF. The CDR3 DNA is TGTGCCAGCATCCACCCAGCGGCCGGGGAGCTGTTTTTT.

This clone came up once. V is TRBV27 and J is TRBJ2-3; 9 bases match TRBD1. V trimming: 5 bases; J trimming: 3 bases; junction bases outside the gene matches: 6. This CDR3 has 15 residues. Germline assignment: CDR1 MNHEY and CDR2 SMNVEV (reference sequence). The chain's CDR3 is CASSPGTGRTDTQYF. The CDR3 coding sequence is TGTGCCAGCAGTCCCGGGACAGGGAGGACAGATACGCAGTATTTT.

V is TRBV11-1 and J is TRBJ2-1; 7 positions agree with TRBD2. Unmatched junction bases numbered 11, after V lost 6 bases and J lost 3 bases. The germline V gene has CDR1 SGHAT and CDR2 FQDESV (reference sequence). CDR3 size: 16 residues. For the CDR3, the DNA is TGTGCCAGCAGTCTACAACCAGCGGGGAGCTACAATGAGCAGTTCTTC. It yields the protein CASSLQPAGSYNEQFF.